The rows below give T cell receptor beta chains drawn from one sample of a study of blood T cells in healthy people across ages. Using its own MiXCR run on the 5' RACE reads, TCRdb lists one record per CDR3 protein. The profile shows roughly 1,800,000 distinct CDR3 sequences, about 50% of them singletons. Material for sequencing was blood. The receptors here all came from a woman aged 40 to 55 in good health. Each CDR3 is given with its conserved first and last residue. Each record gives: J gene, D gene, clone size, V gene, CDR3 protein, CDR3 DNA. D genes are given only for firm matches. Rows give clone size only sometimes, using once, few, many, or a class for an expanded clone.

j_call: TRBJ1-1; d_call: TRBD1; clone_size: .; v_call: TRBV7-2; cdr3_aa: CASSWGDRVSAEAFF; cdr3_nt: TGTGCCAGCAGCTGGGGGGACAGAGTGAGCGCTGAAGCTTTCTTT
j_call: TRBJ2-5; d_call: TRBD2; clone_size: .; v_call: TRBV4-2; cdr3_aa: CVSSQELAGGIETQYF; cdr3_nt: TGTGTCAGCAGCCAAGAACTAGCGGGGGGCATAGAGACCCAGTACTTC
j_call: TRBJ1-2; d_call: TRBD1; clone_size: .; v_call: TRBV7-9; cdr3_aa: CASSAAGGRNYGYTF; cdr3_nt: TGTGCCAGCAGCGCCGCAGGGGGCCGTAACTATGGCTACACCTTC
j_call: TRBJ2-1; d_call: .; clone_size: .; v_call: TRBV2; cdr3_aa: CAGRTQGNEQFF; cdr3_nt: TGTGCCGGCAGGACACAGGGAAATGAGCAGTTCTTC
j_call: TRBJ1-1; d_call: .; clone_size: .; v_call: TRBV12-3/TRBV12-4; cdr3_aa: CASTLNAEAFF; cdr3_nt: TGTGCCAGCACACTGAACGCTGAAGCTTTCTTT
j_call: TRBJ2-1; d_call: TRBD2; clone_size: few; v_call: TRBV7-9; cdr3_aa: CATTRGGAYNEQFF; cdr3_nt: TGTGCCACCACGCGGGGGGGCGCCTACAATGAGCAGTTCTTC
j_call: TRBJ2-3; d_call: .; clone_size: few; v_call: TRBV6-2/TRBV6-3; cdr3_aa: CASARVIYTDTQYF; cdr3_nt: TGTGCCAGCGCACGGGTAATATACACAGATACGCAGTATTTT
j_call: TRBJ1-2; d_call: .; clone_size: .; v_call: TRBV20-1; cdr3_aa: CSARDLGMGYTF; cdr3_nt: TGCAGTGCTAGAGATTTGGGCATGGGCTACACCTTC
j_call: TRBJ2-1; d_call: .; clone_size: .; v_call: TRBV6-1; cdr3_aa: CASSGGTTQFF; cdr3_nt: TGTGCCAGCAGTGGAGGGACGACGCAGTTCTTC
j_call: TRBJ2-7; d_call: .; clone_size: .; v_call: TRBV10-3; cdr3_aa: CAISRGGYEQYF; cdr3_nt: TGTGCCATCTCAAGGGGGGGCTACGAGCAGTACTTC
j_call: TRBJ1-1; d_call: .; clone_size: .; v_call: TRBV4-3; cdr3_aa: CASSQIGVGRTEAFF; cdr3_nt: TGCGCCAGCAGCCAAATTGGGGTGGGGCGCACTGAAGCTTTCTTT
j_call: TRBJ1-2; d_call: .; clone_size: .; v_call: TRBV3-1; cdr3_aa: CASSTRPSGYTF; cdr3_nt: TGTGCCAGCAGCACTCGACCGAGCGGCTACACCTTC
j_call: TRBJ2-7; d_call: .; clone_size: .; v_call: TRBV25-1; cdr3_aa: CASRAGRNEGQYF; cdr3_nt: TGTGCCAGCCGAGCAGGACGAAACGAAGGGCAGTACTTC
j_call: TRBJ1-2; d_call: .; clone_size: .; v_call: TRBV18; cdr3_aa: CASSPTQYNHGYTF; cdr3_nt: TGTGCCAGCTCACCAACCCAATACAATCATGGCTACACCTTC
j_call: TRBJ2-5; d_call: .; clone_size: .; v_call: TRBV6-2/TRBV6-3; cdr3_aa: CTSSYSGRGETQYF; cdr3_nt: TGTACCAGCAGTTACTCCGGGAGAGGGGAGACCCAGTACTTC
j_call: TRBJ1-1; d_call: .; clone_size: .; v_call: TRBV14; cdr3_aa: CASSQEPDTEAFF; cdr3_nt: TGTGCCAGCAGCCAAGAACCAGACACTGAAGCTTTCTTT
j_call: TRBJ1-4; d_call: .; clone_size: .; v_call: TRBV20-1; cdr3_aa: CSARDWGGYEKLFF; cdr3_nt: TGCAGTGCTAGAGATTGGGGGGGTTATGAAAAACTGTTTTTT
j_call: TRBJ2-3; d_call: TRBD2; clone_size: once; v_call: TRBV27; cdr3_aa: CASSLEHGLAGDADTQYF; cdr3_nt: TGTGCCAGCAGTTTAGAACACGGACTAGCGGGGGATGCAGATACGCAGTATTTT
j_call: TRBJ2-5; d_call: .; clone_size: few; v_call: TRBV7-9; cdr3_aa: CASSRDYVGYF; cdr3_nt: TGTGCCAGCAGCCGAGACTACGTGGGGTACTTC
j_call: TRBJ2-7; d_call: .; clone_size: .; v_call: TRBV4-1; cdr3_aa: CASSLSGDVRPYEQYF; cdr3_nt: TGCGCCAGCAGCCTTTCAGGGGACGTACGCCCCTACGAGCAGTACTTC
j_call: TRBJ2-1; d_call: TRBD2; clone_size: .; v_call: TRBV11-2; cdr3_aa: CASRARGSGGASPLNEQFF; cdr3_nt: TGTGCCAGCAGGGCACGGGGTAGCGGGGGGGCCTCTCCCCTCAATGAGCAGTTCTTC
j_call: TRBJ1-2; d_call: TRBD1; clone_size: .; v_call: TRBV4-3; cdr3_aa: CASSQDVRGIHYGYTF; cdr3_nt: TGCGCCAGCAGCCAAGATGTCAGGGGGATCCACTATGGCTACACCTTC
j_call: TRBJ2-7; d_call: .; clone_size: .; v_call: TRBV5-1; cdr3_aa: CASSSTVAYEQYF; cdr3_nt: TGCGCCAGCAGCTCAACAGTGGCCTACGAGCAGTACTTC
j_call: TRBJ2-1; d_call: .; clone_size: .; v_call: TRBV10-3; cdr3_aa: CAGGGRDEQFF; cdr3_nt: TGTGCCGGTGGGGGAAGGGATGAGCAGTTCTTC
j_call: TRBJ1-4; d_call: .; clone_size: once; v_call: TRBV20-1; cdr3_aa: CSARDRVNNEKLFF; cdr3_nt: TGCAGTGCTAGAGATAGGGTCAATAATGAAAAACTGTTTTTT
j_call: TRBJ2-1; d_call: TRBD1; clone_size: few; v_call: TRBV13; cdr3_aa: CASSVRDRSNEQFF; cdr3_nt: TGTGCCAGCAGCGTCCGGGACAGGAGCAATGAGCAGTTCTTC
j_call: TRBJ2-6; d_call: .; clone_size: .; v_call: TRBV20-1; cdr3_aa: CSAAGKIGANVLTF; cdr3_nt: TGCAGTGCCGCAGGGAAGATTGGGGCCAACGTCCTGACTTTC
j_call: TRBJ2-5; d_call: TRBD2; clone_size: few; v_call: TRBV7-2; cdr3_aa: CASSVGLALETQYF; cdr3_nt: TGTGCCAGCAGCGTGGGACTAGCCTTGGAGACCCAGTACTTC
j_call: TRBJ2-7; d_call: TRBD2; clone_size: .; v_call: TRBV20-1; cdr3_aa: CSASVTSGGGSYEQYF; cdr3_nt: TGCAGTGCTAGCGTTACTAGCGGGGGTGGATCCTACGAGCAGTACTTC
j_call: TRBJ2-5; d_call: .; clone_size: few; v_call: TRBV29-1; cdr3_aa: CSVELGLYETQYF; cdr3_nt: TGCAGCGTTGAATTGGGCCTTTATGAGACCCAGTACTTC
j_call: TRBJ2-5; d_call: TRBD1; clone_size: few; v_call: TRBV7-8; cdr3_aa: CASSSTGGKETQYF; cdr3_nt: TGTGCCAGCAGCTCGACAGGGGGGAAAGAGACCCAGTACTTC
j_call: TRBJ2-6; d_call: TRBD1; clone_size: .; v_call: TRBV9; cdr3_aa: CASSVYRDRVIGSGANVLTF; cdr3_nt: TGTGCCAGCAGCGTTTACCGGGACAGGGTAATTGGCTCTGGGGCCAACGTCCTGACTTTC
j_call: TRBJ2-7; d_call: .; clone_size: .; v_call: TRBV3-1; cdr3_aa: CASSQARGNYEQYF; cdr3_nt: TGTGCCAGCAGCCAAGCGCGGGGAAACTACGAGCAGTACTTC
j_call: TRBJ2-5; d_call: .; clone_size: .; v_call: TRBV12-3/TRBV12-4; cdr3_aa: CASSWASSYNEQYF; cdr3_nt: TGTGCCAGCAGTTGGGCTAGCAGTTACAATGAGCAGTACTTC
j_call: TRBJ2-7; d_call: .; clone_size: few; v_call: TRBV6-6; cdr3_aa: CASSYTGGLYEQYF; cdr3_nt: TGTGCCAGCAGTTACACAGGTGGCCTCTACGAGCAGTACTTC
j_call: TRBJ1-2; d_call: TRBD1; clone_size: once; v_call: TRBV6-1; cdr3_aa: CASNLRQGANYGYTF; cdr3_nt: TGTGCCAGCAACCTCCGACAGGGAGCTAACTATGGCTACACCTTC
j_call: TRBJ1-2; d_call: .; clone_size: few; v_call: TRBV5-1; cdr3_aa: CASSHGRGEVYGYTF; cdr3_nt: TGCGCCAGCAGCCACGGGCGGGGAGAGGTCTATGGCTACACCTTC
j_call: TRBJ2-2; d_call: .; clone_size: .; v_call: TRBV20-1; cdr3_aa: CSAKLGGPYGGELFF; cdr3_nt: TGCAGTGCTAAGTTAGGGGGGCCATATGGCGGGGAGCTGTTTTTT
j_call: TRBJ2-1; d_call: .; clone_size: few; v_call: TRBV5-5; cdr3_aa: CASSPVRSLSNEQFF; cdr3_nt: TGTGCCAGCAGCCCTGTAAGGTCCTTGAGCAATGAGCAGTTCTTC
j_call: TRBJ2-3; d_call: TRBD2; clone_size: .; v_call: TRBV3-1; cdr3_aa: CASKTGTSVTDTQYF; cdr3_nt: TGTGCCAGCAAAACCGGGACTAGCGTAACAGATACGCAGTATTTT
j_call: TRBJ1-4; d_call: TRBD1; clone_size: many; v_call: TRBV7-2; cdr3_aa: CASSLDRGREKLFF; cdr3_nt: TGTGCCAGCAGTTTAGACAGGGGGCGCGAAAAACTGTTTTTT
j_call: TRBJ1-2; d_call: .; clone_size: .; v_call: TRBV5-6; cdr3_aa: CASSLVGRPDYGYTF; cdr3_nt: TGTGCCAGCAGCTTGGTTGGTCGACCAGACTATGGCTACACCTTC
j_call: TRBJ2-3; d_call: .; clone_size: .; v_call: TRBV12-3/TRBV12-4; cdr3_aa: CASKLVKDTQYF; cdr3_nt: TGTGCCAGTAAGCTAGTCAAAGATACGCAGTATTTT
j_call: TRBJ1-1; d_call: .; clone_size: .; v_call: TRBV12-3/TRBV12-4; cdr3_aa: CASSFRSGGLNTEAFF; cdr3_nt: TGTGCCAGCAGTTTCAGGTCGGGAGGGCTGAACACTGAAGCTTTCTTT
j_call: TRBJ1-2; d_call: .; clone_size: .; v_call: TRBV6-6; cdr3_aa: CASSHKPWGYGYTF; cdr3_nt: TGTGCCAGCAGCCACAAGCCCTGGGGCTATGGCTACACCTTC
j_call: TRBJ2-3; d_call: TRBD2; clone_size: .; v_call: TRBV3-1; cdr3_aa: CASSKIRLAGADTQYF; cdr3_nt: TGTGCCAGCAGCAAAATCAGACTAGCGGGGGCGGATACGCAGTATTTT
j_call: TRBJ2-1; d_call: TRBD2; clone_size: few; v_call: TRBV7-2; cdr3_aa: CASSYGLAGGREQFF; cdr3_nt: TGTGCCAGCAGCTACGGACTAGCGGGGGGCAGGGAGCAGTTCTTC
j_call: TRBJ2-3; d_call: .; clone_size: .; v_call: TRBV7-6; cdr3_aa: CASSPQGMTSTDTQYF; cdr3_nt: TGTGCCAGCAGCCCCCAGGGGATGACTAGCACAGATACGCAGTATTTT
j_call: TRBJ2-5; d_call: .; clone_size: .; v_call: TRBV29-1; cdr3_aa: CSARTYEQYF; cdr3_nt: TGCAGCGCCCGGACCTATGAGCAGTACTTC
j_call: TRBJ1-1; d_call: .; clone_size: .; v_call: TRBV4-1; cdr3_aa: CASSLLREMNTEAFF; cdr3_nt: TGCGCCAGCAGCCTTCTCAGGGAGATGAACACTGAAGCTTTCTTT
j_call: TRBJ2-3; d_call: .; clone_size: .; v_call: TRBV20-1; cdr3_aa: CSARELLRDTQYF; cdr3_nt: TGCAGTGCTAGGGAGTTATTGCGAGATACGCAGTATTTT
j_call: TRBJ2-4; d_call: .; clone_size: .; v_call: TRBV10-3; cdr3_aa: CAISESWEAKNIQYF; cdr3_nt: TGTGCCATCAGTGAGTCTTGGGAAGCCAAAAACATTCAGTACTTC
j_call: TRBJ1-1; d_call: .; clone_size: once; v_call: TRBV5-1; cdr3_aa: CASSLVALSGTEAFF; cdr3_nt: TGCGCCAGCAGCTTGGTCGCTCTCTCGGGCACTGAAGCTTTCTTT